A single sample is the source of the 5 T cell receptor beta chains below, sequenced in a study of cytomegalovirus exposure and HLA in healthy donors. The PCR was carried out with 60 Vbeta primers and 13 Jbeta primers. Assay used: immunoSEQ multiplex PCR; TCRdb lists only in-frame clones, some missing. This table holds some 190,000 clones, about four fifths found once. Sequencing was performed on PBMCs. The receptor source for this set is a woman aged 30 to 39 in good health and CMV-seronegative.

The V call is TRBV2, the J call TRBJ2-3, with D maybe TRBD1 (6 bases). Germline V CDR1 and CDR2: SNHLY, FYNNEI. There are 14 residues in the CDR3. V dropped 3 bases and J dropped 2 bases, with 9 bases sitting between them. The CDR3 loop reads CASSEDRNTDTQYF. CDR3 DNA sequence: TGTGCCAGCAGTGAGGACAGAAACACAGATACGCAGTATTTT.

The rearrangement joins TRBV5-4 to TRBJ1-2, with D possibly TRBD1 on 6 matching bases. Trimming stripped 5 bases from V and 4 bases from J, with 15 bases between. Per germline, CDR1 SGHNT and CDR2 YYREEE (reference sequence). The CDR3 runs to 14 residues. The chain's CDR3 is CASRNTGYSYGYTF. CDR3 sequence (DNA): TGTGCCAGCAGGAATACAGGGTATAGCTATGGCTACACCTTC.

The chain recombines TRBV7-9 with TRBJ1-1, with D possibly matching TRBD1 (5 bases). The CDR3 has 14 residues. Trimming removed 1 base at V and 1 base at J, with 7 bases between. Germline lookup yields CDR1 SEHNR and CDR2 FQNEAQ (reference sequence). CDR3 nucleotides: TGTGCCAGCAGCTTAGGACAGCCGAACACTGAAGCTTTCTTT. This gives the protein CASSLGQPNTEAFF.

CDR3 nucleotides: TGTGCCAGCAGTGATAGATCAGGGGAAGCCAAAAACATTCAGTACTTC. It codes for CASSDRSGEAKNIQYF. The V and J genes are TRBV6-1 and TRBJ2-4; tentatively, D is TRBD1 (6 bases). The CDR3 spans 16 residues. CDR1 is MNHNS and CDR2 is SASEGT in the germline V gene. V lost 3 bases, J lost 0 bases, and 12 bases lay in between.

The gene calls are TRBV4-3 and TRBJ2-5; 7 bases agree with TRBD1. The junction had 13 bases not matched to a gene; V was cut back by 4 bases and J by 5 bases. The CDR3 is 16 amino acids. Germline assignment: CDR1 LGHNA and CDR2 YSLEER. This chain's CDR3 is CASSRTGTAQLETQYF. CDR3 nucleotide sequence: TGCGCCAGCAGCCGGACCGGGACAGCGCAGTTGGAGACCCAGTACTTC.